Listed here is a single T cell receptor (beta chain). Its target antigen remains unknown. The input lacks base qualities; no much larger clone sits a single base away. This entry belongs to a study of T-cell memory formation after mild COVID-19 (dated by TCRdb to the early 2020s). In terms of the full investigation: Most TCR sequence clusters were specific to one of the two donors. T-cell clones expanding and contracting after mild COVID-19 in a couple of donors were tracked by longitudinal TCRalpha and TCRbeta repertoire sequencing. The cohort comprised two young, previously healthy adult volunteers, one female and one male.

PBMCs were isolated by Ficoll-Paque density gradient centrifugation. The paper's findings and limits, for the study overall: Balanced CD4/CD8 phenotypes were observed for clones contracting from day 15 to 85, whereas a bias towards CD4+ was observed for a second wave of clones expanding from day 15 to 37. Some responding clones were found in pre-infection memory, which suggests that pre-existing cross-reactive memory T cells took part in the SARS-CoV-2 response. Contracting CD4+ clones turned up mainly in the CM and EM memory subsets, whereas EMRA was where CD8+ clones were enriched. The study covered only a couple of mild cases, and larger cohorts including severe cases with pre-infection samples were considered necessary. Whether the second-wave clones peaking on day 37 were SARS-CoV-2 specific was not confirmed.

Sequencing instrument: Illumina NovaSeq 6000. Using 5'RACE with constant-segment primers, TCRalpha and TCRbeta cDNA libraries were constructed, with sample barcodes and unique molecular identifiers added in the process. RNA was extracted from every sample with Trizol reagent. Libraries were amplified in two PCR steps, with a second sample barcode and Illumina TruSeq adapters added in the second step. The libraries were sequenced on an Illumina NovaSeq using 2 x 150 bp paired-end reads. On the study's bioinformatics: Reads were demultiplexed and collapsed into UMI-guided consensus sequences with migec v1.2.7. Using mixcr v2.1.11, the UMI consensuses were aligned to TRA and TRB V and J templates and assembled into clonotypes. Expanded or contracted clonotypes were those called significant by both edgeR and NoisET, with noise models trained on biological replicates. For edgeR calls, the thresholds were a false discovery rate-adjusted p below 0.01 and a log2 fold-change of 1. As an exploratory analysis of dynamics, PCA with hierarchical clustering was applied to max-normalized trajectories of the 1000 most abundant clonotypes. Separately sequenced CD4+ and CD8+ repertoires were used to assign the CD4 or CD8 phenotype of responding clones. The public reads were reanalyzed by TCRdb: fastp trimming at Q25, MiXCR alignment, in-frame beta chains only. One record per CDR3 amino acid sequence lists the most common genes and DNA. The V and J calls come from TCRdb's annotation, not from the publication. For this sample the table gives about 350,000 distinct CDR3 sequences, of which roughly 15% were detected only once. Jointly, the top ten make up roughly 20% of the sample.

Trimming removed 3 bases from V and 4 bases from J, leaving 9 bases between the germline ends. The CDR3 runs 14 amino acids, cysteine and phenylalanine included. Just CDR3 DNA is preserved here, 42 bases in frame from base 1. Material: PBMCs or a T cell subset sorted from them (not recorded which). The sequence was collected from a man between 18 and 35 years old who had mild COVID-19 (a few samples of this study predate the infection). The sample titles of this study are shuffled in the database, so cell type and time point are left out; the donor was told from shared clones. The chain employs TRBV12-3 or TRBV12-4 and TRBJ1-4; too little of a D gene remains to name it. The CDR3 region has the sequence CASSFPQNNEKLFF. The bases read TGTGCCAGCAGTTTTCCCCAGAATAATGAAAAACTGTTTTTT.